Listed below are T cell receptor beta chains from one sample, sequenced in a study of post-analysis software for immune sequencing data. Via MiXCR, TCRdb re-called the PCR reads, giving one row per CDR3 protein. The repertoire holds fewer than 900,000 distinct CDR3 sequences, 46% seen once, with roughly 4.5% in the top ten. Sequenced: blood. These receptors were collected from a girl between 10 and 17 years old with multiple sclerosis. Both conserved end residues are part of each CDR3. Each record gives: clone size, J gene, V gene, D gene, CDR3 length, CDR3 DNA, CDR3 protein. The D gene is left open where the match is weak. The listing skips clone size in some rows; elsewhere it reads once, few, many or a size class.

>.|TRBJ2-5|TRBV4-2|TRBD2|18
TGTGCCAGCAGCCAAGCCTGGGCCGGCGGGAGGGGGGACAATGAGCAGTACTTC
CASSQAWAGGRGDNEQYF
>.|TRBJ1-2|TRBV28|TRBD1|15
TGTGCCAGCGGAATAAACAGGGGGCGAGGGGATGGCTACACCTTC
CASGINRGRGDGYTF
>.|TRBJ1-4|TRBV5-6|TRBD1|15
TGTGCCAGCAGCTTTTACGGGACAGGGGGTAAAAAACTGTTTTTT
CASSFYGTGGKKLFF
>few|TRBJ1-6|TRBV5-5|.|13
TGTGCCAGCAGCTTGGCGGCGAGTTCACCCCTCCACTTT
CASSLAASSPLHF
>.|TRBJ2-1|TRBV29-1|.|16
TGCAGCGTTGACCCCCCGGGGCAGGACTCCTACAATGAGCAGTTCTTC
CSVDPPGQDSYNEQFF
>few|TRBJ1-1|TRBV28|.|13
TGTGCCAGCAGACGACAGGATAACACTGAAGCTTTCTTT
CASRRQDNTEAFF
>.|TRBJ1-6|TRBV28|.|14
TGTGCCACCCAGGTTCAGACCAATAATTCACCCCTCCACTTT
CATQVQTNNSPLHF
>few|TRBJ2-7|TRBV11-2|TRBD2|15
TGTGCCAGCAGCTTAACTAGCGGGAGCTCCGCCGAGCAGTACTTC
CASSLTSGSSAEQYF
>few|TRBJ2-1|TRBV20-1|.|14
TGCAGTGCTAGTTCGGTTCGAGGGCCAAATGAGCAGTTCTTC
CSASSVRGPNEQFF
>.|TRBJ2-1|TRBV24-1|.|14
TGTGCCACCAGTGATTTCACTAGTTACAATGAGCAGTTCTTC
CATSDFTSYNEQFF
>few|TRBJ1-1|TRBV10-3|.|13
TGTGCCATCAGTGAGACAGTGAACACTGAAGCTTTCTTT
CAISETVNTEAFF
>.|TRBJ2-5|TRBV20-1|TRBD1|13
TGCAGTGCTCGGGGACAGGGGGCGGTGAAGCAGTACTTC
CSARGQGAVKQYF
>few|TRBJ1-1|TRBV4-2|.|12
TGTGCCAGCAGCCAAGATAGAGAGACAGCTTTCTTT
CASSQDRETAFF
>.|TRBJ1-1|TRBV27|.|12
TGTGCCAGCAGAAAAGCAGGGAGGAGGGCTTTCTTT
CASRKAGRRAFF
>.|TRBJ2-5|TRBV14|.|15
TGTGCCAGCAGCCAAGAAGGGGAGCGGAGTGAGACCCAGTACTTC
CASSQEGERSETQYF
>few|TRBJ2-1|TRBV20-1|.|15
TGCAGTGCTAGAGATCTCCAGCAGGCCTACAATGAGCAGTTCTTC
CSARDLQQAYNEQFF
>.|TRBJ2-5|TRBV3-1|TRBD2|14
TGTGCCAGCAGCCAACTTGGACTAGCGGGGCCGCAGTACTTC
CASSQLGLAGPQYF
>few|TRBJ2-5|TRBV7-9|.|15
TGTGCCAGCAGCGGGGACGCCTTCAACCCCGAAGTGCAGTACTTC
CASSGDAFNPEVQYF
>.|TRBJ2-6|TRBV7-9|.|13
TGTGCCAGCAGGATCTCTGGGGCCAACGTCCTGACTTTC
CASRISGANVLTF
>.|TRBJ2-1|TRBV12-5|.|18
TGTGCTAGTGGTACATCACCGGGGGCCCCCCCGCTCGGCAATGAGCAGTTCTTC
CASGTSPGAPPLGNEQFF
>few|TRBJ2-1|TRBV12-3/TRBV12-4|.|15
TGTGCCAGCAGTTTAATTGCCAGGGCGCCGCATGAGCAGTTCTTC
CASSLIARAPHEQFF
>few|TRBJ2-2|TRBV12-3/TRBV12-4|.|14
TGTGCCAGCAGACAGGACGCGAACACCGGGGAGCTGTTTTTT
CASRQDANTGELFF
>.|TRBJ2-5|TRBV20-1|TRBD2|15
TGCAGTGCTCTCCCACGTAGCGGGAGATGGGAGACCCAGTACTTC
CSALPRSGRWETQYF
>.|TRBJ2-3|TRBV7-2|TRBD2|17
TGTGCCAGCAGCTTCCTAGGACTAGCGGGAGCTTGGGATACGCAGTATTTT
CASSFLGLAGAWDTQYF
>few|TRBJ2-3|TRBV5-1|.|15
TGCGCCAGCAGACCCTGGGGCAGAAACACAGATACGCAGTATTTT
CASRPWGRNTDTQYF
>.|TRBJ2-1|TRBV20-1|.|13
TGCAGTGCTCCTATAGCCTGGGAGGCTAAGCAGTTCTTC
CSAPIAWEAKQFF
>.|TRBJ2-1|TRBV10-3|TRBD2|13
TGTGCCATGGGCCCTAGCGGACTTAATGAGCAGTTCTTC
CAMGPSGLNEQFF
>.|TRBJ2-5|TRBV7-3|.|15
TGCGCCAGCAGCTTAAAGCCTTCTAGCGACGCTTACCAGTACTTC
CASSLKPSSDAYQYF
>.|TRBJ2-3|TRBV29-1|TRBD1|15
TGCAGCGTGGGTGCGACAGGGGATAGCGCAGATACGCAGTATTTT
CSVGATGDSADTQYF
>few|TRBJ2-5|TRBV3-1|.|11
TGTGCCAGCAGCCAAGTGGGGAGGAAGTACTTC
CASSQVGRKYF
>few|TRBJ2-1|TRBV2|TRBD1|14
TGTGCCAGCAGTGACACAGGGGGCGGGGATGAGCAGTTCTTC
CASSDTGGGDEQFF
>.|TRBJ2-1|TRBV3-1|.|16
TGTGCCAGCAGCGAGACTTCCTACACCTCCTACAATGAGCAGTTCTTC
CASSETSYTSYNEQFF
>few|TRBJ2-7|TRBV4-2|TRBD1|15
TGTGCCAGCAGCCAAGCCGGGACAGGGGTTTTCGAGCAGTACTTC
CASSQAGTGVFEQYF
>.|TRBJ2-4|TRBV7-2|.|17
TGTGCCAGCAGCCTCGGAGGGGGGGGGCTAGCCAAAAACATTCAGTACTTC
CASSLGGGGLAKNIQYF
>few|TRBJ2-3|TRBV7-9|.|13
TGTGCCAGCAGCTTAGCAGCCCAGAATACGCAGTATTTT
CASSLAAQNTQYF
>once|TRBJ1-5|TRBV20-1|TRBD1|14
TGCAGTGCTAGAGAGGCCAGGGGGGATCAGCCCCAGCATTTT
CSAREARGDQPQHF
>.|TRBJ2-7|TRBV20-1|TRBD2|16
TGCAGTGCTAGAGAGCCTCTAGCGGGAGAACCCTACGAGCAGTACTTC
CSAREPLAGEPYEQYF
>.|TRBJ1-1|TRBV2|.|14
TGTGCCAGCAGCTCCCTTATAGGGGGCACTGAAGCTTTCTTT
CASSSLIGGTEAFF
>.|TRBJ1-4|TRBV29-1|.|14
TGCAGCGCTGTACCCCTTCAGGGAGGTGAAAAACTGTTTTTT
CSAVPLQGGEKLFF
>few|TRBJ2-3|TRBV12-3/TRBV12-4|TRBD2|17
TGTGCCAGCAGTTCCACTAGCGGGCCGGAGCAGGGAGATACGCAGTATTTT
CASSSTSGPEQGDTQYF
>.|TRBJ2-1|TRBV15|TRBD2|15
TGTGCCACCAGCAGAGATCACGGGAGGGTCAATGAGCAGTTCTTC
CATSRDHGRVNEQFF
>.|TRBJ2-1|TRBV12-3/TRBV12-4|TRBD2|14
TGTGCCAGTAGTTTCGCCGGGAGGGCGGCTGAGCAGTTCTTC
CASSFAGRAAEQFF
>.|TRBJ2-5|TRBV7-9|TRBD2|16
TGTGCCAGCAGCTTACTGGCGGGAGGTAGGATTGAGACCCAGTACTTC
CASSLLAGGRIETQYF
>.|TRBJ2-3|TRBV7-2|TRBD1|14
TGTGCCAGCAGCTACGGACAGGGAGAAAATACGCAGTATTTT
CASSYGQGENTQYF
>.|TRBJ1-2|TRBV12-3/TRBV12-4|.|14
TGTGCCAGCAGTTCAACGGGGCCGGGCTATGGCTACACCTTC
CASSSTGPGYGYTF
>.|TRBJ1-6|TRBV27|.|15
TGTGCCAGCAGACCTTTCCTCGGGGAGGGTTCACCCCTCCACTTT
CASRPFLGEGSPLHF
>.|TRBJ2-7|TRBV12-3/TRBV12-4|.|14
TGTGCCAGCAGTCCCTCACAGATCTCCTACGAGCAGTACTTC
CASSPSQISYEQYF
>once|TRBJ2-4|TRBV5-1|TRBD1|14
TGCGCCAGCAGTCCCGGGACAGGGTGGAGCATTCAGTACTTC
CASSPGTGWSIQYF